A selection of T cell receptor beta chains follows, all from one sample in a study of cytomegalovirus exposure and HLA in healthy donors. Data came from immunoSEQ multiplex PCR; TCRdb stores just in-frame clones and leaves some out. The table records tens of thousands of clones, roughly two thirds of them present only once. The source material was PBMCs. The receptor set was obtained from a woman aged 45-65 years in good health and CMV-seropositive. Each CDR3 is given with its conserved first and last residue. The D gene is left open where the match is weak. Rows may omit the clone size; those that give it use once, few, many or a size class.

j_call clone_size v_call d_call cdr3_nt cdr3_aa
TRBJ2-2 - TRBV13 - TGTGCCAGCAGACGTATGGGGGCGACCGGGGAGCTGTTTTTT CASRRMGATGELFF
TRBJ2-3 - TRBV5-1 - TGCGCCAGCAGAGGGGGGGGTGACGATACGCAGTATTTT CASRGGGDDTQYF
TRBJ2-7 - TRBV7-6 - TGTGCCAGCACCCATACAGGGTCCTACGAGCAGTACTTC CASTHTGSYEQYF
TRBJ1-5 - TRBV19 - TGTGCCAGTAGTCCAATGTTTCTCGGGGAGCCCCAGCATTTT CASSPMFLGEPQHF
TRBJ1-1 - TRBV13 - TGTGCCAGCAGCTTAGGCAGGGCCCACCCCGAGAACACTGAAGCTTTCTTT CASSLGRAHPENTEAFF
TRBJ1-2 - TRBV11-2 TRBD1 TGTGCCAGCAGCTTACTGACAGGGACTAACTATGGCTACACCTTC CASSLLTGTNYGYTF
TRBJ1-1 few TRBV5-6 - TGTGCCAGCAGCCCGCCAGGGAAAGAAGGGACTGAAGCTTTCTTT CASSPPGKEGTEAFF
TRBJ1-2 - TRBV27 TRBD1 TGTGCCAGCAGTTCTACAGGGGGCCTTAGGTATGGCTACACCTTC CASSSTGGLRYGYTF
TRBJ1-1 - TRBV16 - TGTGCCAGCAGCCAACCTGCAGGGGACACTGAAGCTTTCTTT CASSQPAGDTEAFF
TRBJ1-5 - TRBV5-5 - TGTGCCAGCAGCCTGTCTTGGGAGAATCAGCCCCAGCATTTT CASSLSWENQPQHF
TRBJ1-4 - TRBV5-4 - TGTGCCAGCAGCCCCGACGGGGCAACTAATGAAAAACTGTTTTTT CASSPDGATNEKLFF
TRBJ1-2 - TRBV29-1 TRBD1 TGCAGCGTTGAAGATAGACAGGGGGTACGCCTAGGCTATGGCTACACCTTC CSVEDRQGVRLGYGYTF
TRBJ2-1 - TRBV29-1 TRBD2 TGCAGCGCCGCCAAATACGGGGGGGCCAGTCCGAATGAGCAGTTCTTC CSAAKYGGASPNEQFF
TRBJ1-1 - TRBV5-6 - TGTGCCAGCAGCTTTCTTGCAACAGAAGCTTTCTTT CASSFLATEAFF
TRBJ1-3 - TRBV7-2 - TGTGCCAGCTCAGCGTCTCATTCTGGAAACACCATATATTTT CASSASHSGNTIYF
TRBJ1-1 - TRBV6-5 - TGTGCCAGCAGTTACAGACGAGGTGTAGGAACTGAAGCTTTCTTT CASSYRRGVGTEAFF
TRBJ2-1 - TRBV5-1 - TGCGCCAGCAGCCAAGACACCGACAATGAGCAGTTCTTC CASSQDTDNEQFF
TRBJ1-1 once TRBV7-3 - TGTGCCAGCAGCCAACAGGGCCGGAACACTGAAGTTTTCTTT CASSQQGRNTEVFF
TRBJ1-6 - TRBV7-9 TRBD1 TGTGCCAGCAGCTTGGGGGACAGTAGGAGGTCACCCCTCCACTTT CASSLGDSRRSPLHF
TRBJ1-6 few TRBV7-9 TRBD1 TGTGCCAGCAGCCCTGGGACAGGGAATAATTCACCCCTCCACTTT CASSPGTGNNSPLHF
TRBJ1-2 - TRBV30 TRBD1 TGTGCCTGGAGCGTTAGGGACAGGGTCTATGGCTACACCTTC CAWSVRDRVYGYTF
TRBJ2-1 - TRBV7-9 - TGTGCCAGCAGCTTAGCGGAGGGCGAGGGGGCCCTCCGTGGTGAGCAGTTCTTC CASSLAEGEGALRGEQFF
TRBJ1-5 few TRBV6-5 - TGTGCCAGCACCGCATACAGGGCCCTCAATCAGCCCCAGCATTTT CASTAYRALNQPQHF
TRBJ2-3 - TRBV5-4 - TGTGCCAGCAGCTTGTCTGCGGGGATGGCAGATACGCAGTATTTT CASSLSAGMADTQYF
TRBJ1-1 - TRBV19 TRBD1 TGTGCCAGTAGTGGGGACAGAGCCAACACTGAAGCTTTCTTT CASSGDRANTEAFF
TRBJ1-2 - TRBV27 - TGTGCCAGCTGCGACAGGAACTATGGCTACACCTTC CASCDRNYGYTF
TRBJ2-1 - TRBV12-5 - TGTGCTAGTGGAACCCCTAATGAAAACAATGAGCAGTTCTTC CASGTPNENNEQFF
TRBJ1-6 medium-sized TRBV15 - TGTGCCACCGGGACAAGTAATTCACCCCTCCACTTT CATGTSNSPLHF
TRBJ2-5 - TRBV5-1 - TGCGCCAGCAGCTTGGCGGGCGGGGCACGGGAGACCCAGTACTTC CASSLAGGARETQYF
TRBJ1-5 - TRBV7-9 TRBD1 TGTGCCAGCAGCTTAGCGGGGGACAGGGTTCAGCCCCAGCATTTT CASSLAGDRVQPQHF
TRBJ1-1 once TRBV9 TRBD1 TGTGCCAGCAGCGGACAGGGATGGGACACTGAAGCTTTCTTT CASSGQGWDTEAFF
TRBJ2-5 few TRBV6-5 - TGTGCCAGCAGTTACCAAAGAGCGGAGACCCAGTACTTC CASSYQRAETQYF
TRBJ2-5 - TRBV7-9 - TGTGCCAGCAGTTCCATCGTCGGCCAAGAGACCCAGTACTTC CASSSIVGQETQYF
TRBJ2-5 - TRBV6-1 - TGTGCCAGCAGTGAAGCAGGGGCCGGAGAGACCCAGTACTTC CASSEAGAGETQYF
TRBJ1-1 - TRBV6-5 TRBD1 TGTGCCAGCAGTTGGACAGGGTTAGGCACTGAAGCTTTCTTT CASSWTGLGTEAFF
TRBJ1-1 once TRBV7-2 - TGTGCCAGCAGCTTAAGCAGGGAAAGGGGTGAAGCTTTCTTT CASSLSRERGEAFF
TRBJ1-2 - TRBV5-1 TRBD1 TGCGCCAGCAGCTTGGGACAGGGGAACTATGGCTACACCTTC CASSLGQGNYGYTF
TRBJ1-2 - TRBV5-1 - TGCGCCAGCAGCTTGCGGACGGGGGACTATGGCTACACCTTC CASSLRTGDYGYTF
TRBJ1-1 once TRBV18 TRBD1 TGTGCCAGCTCACCACGGGGACAGAGAGGATTTTTGAACACTGAAGCTTTCTTT CASSPRGQRGFLNTEAFF